This entry lists 6 T cell receptor beta chains sequenced from one sample in a study of early T cells in non-severe SARS-CoV-2 infection. TCRdb passed the 5' RACE reads through MiXCR, listing each CDR3 protein once. This table has 50,000 to 75,000 distinct CDR3 sequences, 8.8% appearing once. The input for sequencing was whole blood, taken at baseline. These receptors were collected from an adult who was a healthcare worker with PCR-confirmed SARS-CoV-2 infection or an uninfected control (not recorded which).

This clonotype was observed at least ten times. The junction differs from germline at one of its ends, possibly a read error. The rearrangement uses TRBV7-7 and TRBJ2-3; D may be TRBD1 or TRBD2 (5 bases each). CDR1 and CDR2 from the germline V gene are SSHAT and FNYEAQ (reference sequence). The CDR3 has 16 amino acids. The DNA for the CDR3 is TGTGCTAGCAGCTTAGGTTTCCGGGGCCAAGGAGATACGCAGTATTTT. Translating gives CASSLGFRGQGDTQYF.

The rearrangement joins TRBV27 to TRBJ2-3; 11 positions match TRBD1. The CDR3 consists of 14 residues. Germline V gene sequence: CDR1 MNHEY, CDR2 SMNVEV (reference sequence). With V trimmed by 6 bases and J by 5 bases, 4 bases remained unmatched. The CDR3 nucleotides read TGTGCCAGCAGCGGACAGGGGGCAATAGATACGCAGTATTTT. This sequence encodes CASSGQGAIDTQYF.

Ten or more counts support this clonotype. The CDR3 nucleotides are TGTGCCAGCAGCTCTGGGGATTCACCCCTCCACTTT. It translates to CASSSGDSPLHF. This rearrangement joins TRBV12-3 or TRBV12-4 to TRBJ1-6; no clear D gene. This CDR3 has 12 amino acids. V was trimmed by 6 bases and J by 8 bases, leaving 8 bases between them.

This sequence joins TRBV29-1 and TRBJ2-2, with 8 bases aligning to TRBD1. V lost 5 bases to trimming and J lost 0 bases; unmatched junction nucleotides: 2. Germline V gene sequence: CDR1 SQVTM, CDR2 ANQGSEA. This CDR3 has 14 residues. CDR3 in DNA: TGCAGCGTTTGGGACAGGACGAACACCGGGGAGCTGTTTTTT. This translates into CSVWDRTNTGELFF.

This clonotype was seen a few times. V and J are TRBV5-1 and TRBJ1-6, with TRBD1 identical over 8 bases. This CDR3 spans 14 amino acids. Per germline, CDR1 SGHRS and CDR2 YFSETQ. With 2 bases clipped from V and 7 bases from J, the junction kept 2 bases outside the gene matches. The CDR3 coding sequence is TGCGCCAGCAGCTTCCAGGGGGCGAATTCACCCCTCCACTTT. As protein: CASSFQGANSPLHF.

This clonotype was seen at least ten times. This rearrangement joins TRBV20-1 to TRBJ2-5; 7 nucleotides match TRBD2. J lost 2 bases, V lost 6 bases, and 15 bases had no gene match. This CDR3 comprises 16 residues. Germline V gene data show CDR1 as DFQATT and CDR2 as SNEGSKA (reference sequence). The CDR3 bases are TGCAGTGCCGCGGGGCTAGCGGAGGGGCTGCAAGAGACCCAGTACTTC. Protein: CSAAGLAEGLQETQYF.